Listed below are T cell receptor beta chains from one sample, sequenced in a study of T cells in Graves' hyperthyroidism and ophthalmopathy. TCRdb re-analysed the multiplex PCR reads in MiXCR, keeping a single row per CDR3 protein. The sample consists of a few hundred thousand distinct CDR3 sequences, about 15% of them appearing once. Input material: blood. Receptors were obtained from a woman aged 50 to 60 with Graves' hyperthyroidism that later progressed to Graves' ophthalmopathy. Each CDR3 is given with its conserved first and last residue. Each record gives: J gene, D gene, clone size, V gene, CDR3 protein, CDR3 DNA. D genes are given only for firm matches. Size tells how often a clone was seen (once, few, many) or the class of an expanded clone, and some rows leave it out.

TRBJ1-1	NA	NA	TRBV14	CASSQDSAGKAFF	TGTGCCAGCAGCCAAGATTCGGCAGGGAAGGCTTTCTTT
TRBJ2-7	TRBD2	many	TRBV2	CASSGLAGGYEQYF	TGTGCCAGCAGCGGACTAGCGGGGGGCTACGAGCAGTACTTC
TRBJ1-2	NA	NA	TRBV20-1	CMSEVQTGNYGYTF	TGCATGAGTGAGGTCCAAACAGGGAACTATGGCTACACCTTC
TRBJ2-4	NA	many	TRBV7-8	CASSVGTELNQYF	TGTGCCAGCAGCGTCGGGACTGAGCTTAATCAGTACTTC
TRBJ2-1	TRBD2	many	TRBV5-1	CASSGGTSGRDEQFF	TGCGCCAGCAGCGGAGGGACTAGCGGTCGGGATGAGCAGTTCTTC
TRBJ2-7	NA	few	TRBV28	CANSFLAGSSYEQYF	TGTGCCAACAGTTTTCTCGCAGGGAGCTCCTACGAGCAGTACTTC
TRBJ2-3	NA	NA	TRBV5-5	CASSPESDTQYF	TGTGCCAGCAGCCCAGAGAGTGATACGCAGTATTTT
TRBJ2-1	TRBD1	many	TRBV30	CAWKEKGTGYLNEQFF	TGTGCCTGGAAGGAAAAAGGGACAGGGTATTTGAATGAGCAGTTCTTC
TRBJ1-1	NA	many	TRBV28	CASSSSTENTEAFF	TGTGCCAGCAGTTCATCGACAGAGAACACTGAAGCTTTCTTT
TRBJ1-2	TRBD1	NA	TRBV20-1	CSASPTGSGYTF	TGCAGTGCTAGTCCGACAGGGTCTGGCTACACCTTC
TRBJ1-1	TRBD1	many	TRBV27	CASRQGKDEAFF	TGTGCCAGCAGACAGGGGAAGGATGAAGCTTTCTTT
TRBJ2-7	NA	many	TRBV27	CASNLRGRPAYEQYF	TGTGCCAGCAACCTTCGGGGGCGCCCCGCCTACGAGCAGTACTTC
TRBJ1-1	NA	many	TRBV2	CASILSGNTEAFF	TGTGCCAGCATACTCTCGGGCAACACTGAAGCTTTCTTT
TRBJ1-5	NA	many	TRBV28	CASKGDYSNQPQHF	TGTGCCAGTAAGGGAGATTATAGCAATCAGCCCCAGCATTTT
TRBJ1-2	TRBD1	few	TRBV5-1	CASSFTTTGSYGYTF	TGCGCCAGCAGCTTTACCACGACAGGGAGCTATGGCTACACCTTC
TRBJ2-1	NA	NA	TRBV7-9	CASSLLSADREQFF	TGTGCCAGCAGCTTACTGAGCGCTGACAGGGAGCAGTTCTTC
TRBJ2-5	NA	NA	TRBV19	CASRKTAGHTGGKYF	TGTGCCAGTAGGAAAACCGCGGGACACACCGGGGGAAAGTACTTC
TRBJ1-2	NA	NA	TRBV4-2	CASSHALGGGDGYTF	TGTGCCAGCAGCCACGCCCTTGGGGGGGGGGATGGCTACACCTTC
TRBJ2-1	NA	many	TRBV20-1	CSARDRLHNEQFF	TGCAGTGCTAGAGATCGGCTGCACAATGAGCAGTTCTTC
TRBJ2-1	NA	many	TRBV5-1	CASSYEGDDNEQFF	TGCGCCAGCAGCTATGAGGGGGACGACAATGAGCAGTTCTTC
TRBJ1-6	NA	many	TRBV18	CASSAYDGTNSPLHF	TGTGCCAGCTCAGCGTACGACGGTACTAATTCACCCCTCCACTTT
TRBJ2-7	TRBD2	few	TRBV30	CAWRGAGAYEQYF	TGTGCCTGGAGGGGAGCGGGAGCCTACGAGCAGTACTTC
TRBJ1-1	TRBD1	many	TRBV19	CARGTGGTEAFF	TGTGCCAGGGGGACAGGGGGGACTGAAGCTTTCTTT
TRBJ2-7	TRBD2	many	TRBV5-5	CASSPKRERTYEQYF	TGTGCCAGCAGCCCAAAGCGGGAGAGGACCTACGAGCAGTACTTC
TRBJ2-3	NA	many	TRBV18	CASSPSIDTQYF	TGTGCCAGCTCACCCTCGATAGATACGCAGTATTTT
TRBJ2-1	TRBD1	many	TRBV10-3	CAISAQQGNEQFF	TGTGCCATCAGTGCCCAACAGGGGAATGAGCAGTTCTTC
TRBJ2-2	NA	NA	TRBV5-4	CASSYPPYSRNTGELFF	TGTGCCAGCAGCTACCCCCCCTACAGTCGGAACACCGGGGAGCTGTTTTTT
TRBJ2-2	NA	NA	TRBV5-6	CASSPDTDTGELFF	TGTGCCAGCAGCCCAGACACCGACACCGGGGAGCTGTTTTTT
TRBJ2-7	NA	many	TRBV20-1	CSARDFGVSSYEQYF	TGCAGTGCTAGAGACTTTGGGGTTAGCTCCTACGAGCAGTACTTC
TRBJ2-1	TRBD2	many	TRBV30	CAWVPRASGGLEQFF	TGTGCCTGGGTACCGAGGGCTAGCGGGGGCCTCGAGCAGTTCTTC
TRBJ2-1	TRBD2	many	TRBV13	CASSPWTSGRAYNEQFF	TGTGCCAGCAGCCCATGGACTAGCGGGAGGGCCTACAATGAGCAGTTCTTC
TRBJ2-3	NA	many	TRBV5-1	CASSLEGQNTDTQYF	TGCGCCAGCAGCTTGGAAGGACAGAACACAGATACGCAGTATTTT
TRBJ2-7	NA	many	TRBV20-1	CSAAPGYEQYF	TGCAGTGCGGCACCTGGTTACGAGCAGTACTTC
TRBJ1-1	NA	NA	TRBV5-1	CASSLSGVGDTEAFF	TGCGCCAGCAGCTTGTCAGGGGTTGGAGACACTGAAGCTTTCTTT
TRBJ1-5	NA	NA	TRBV5-1	CASSLQGGSNQPQHF	TGCGCCAGCAGCTTACAAGGTGGTAGCAATCAGCCCCAGCATTTT
TRBJ2-1	TRBD2	many	TRBV20-1	CSARDLTGGPVNEQFF	TGCAGTGCTAGAGATTTAACGGGAGGGCCGGTCAATGAGCAGTTCTTC
TRBJ2-1	NA	many	TRBV5-1	CASSLERHEQFF	TGCGCCAGCAGCTTGGAGAGACATGAGCAGTTCTTC
TRBJ1-4	NA	many	TRBV20-1	CSASGGTSGEATNEKLFF	TGCAGTGCTAGTGGGGGGACGAGCGGAGAGGCAACTAATGAAAAACTGTTTTTT
TRBJ2-1	TRBD2	NA	TRBV18	CASSPTSGRLVLTRNEQFF	TGTGCCAGCTCACCTACTAGCGGGAGGTTAGTCTTAACCCGTAATGAGCAGTTCTTC
TRBJ1-1	NA	once	TRBV3-1	CASTAAGEKAFF	TGTGCCAGCACCGCAGCTGGGGAAAAAGCTTTCTTT